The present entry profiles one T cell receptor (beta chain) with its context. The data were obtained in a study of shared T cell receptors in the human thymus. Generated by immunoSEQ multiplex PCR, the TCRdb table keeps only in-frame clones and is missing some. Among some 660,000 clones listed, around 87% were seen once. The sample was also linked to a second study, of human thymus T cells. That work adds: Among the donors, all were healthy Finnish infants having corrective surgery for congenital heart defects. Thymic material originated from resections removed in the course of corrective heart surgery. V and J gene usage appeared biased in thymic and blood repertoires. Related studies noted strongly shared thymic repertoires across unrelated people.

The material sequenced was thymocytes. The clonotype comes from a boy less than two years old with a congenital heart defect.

The CDR3 loop reads CAISDTGASSGNTIYF. The CDR3, as DNA: TGTGCCATCAGTGACACAGGGGCCAGTTCTGGAAACACCATATATTTT. This rearrangement joins TRBV10-3 to TRBJ1-3, with 7 bases identical to TRBD1. The length of the CDR3 is 16 residues. J was trimmed by 1 base and V by 3 bases; bases with no gene match: 6. Germline V CDR1 and CDR2: ENHRY, SYGVKD.